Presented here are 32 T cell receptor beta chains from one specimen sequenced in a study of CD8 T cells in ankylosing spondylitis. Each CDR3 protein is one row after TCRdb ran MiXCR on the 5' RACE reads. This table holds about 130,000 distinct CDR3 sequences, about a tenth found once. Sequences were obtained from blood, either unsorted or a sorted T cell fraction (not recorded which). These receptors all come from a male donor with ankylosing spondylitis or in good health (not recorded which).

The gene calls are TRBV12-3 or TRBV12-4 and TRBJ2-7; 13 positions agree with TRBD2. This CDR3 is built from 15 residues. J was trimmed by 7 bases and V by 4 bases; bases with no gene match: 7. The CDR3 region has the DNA TGTGCCAGCAGTTCCGGGACTAGCGGGACGAGAGAGCAGTACTTC. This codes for CASSSGTSGTREQYF.

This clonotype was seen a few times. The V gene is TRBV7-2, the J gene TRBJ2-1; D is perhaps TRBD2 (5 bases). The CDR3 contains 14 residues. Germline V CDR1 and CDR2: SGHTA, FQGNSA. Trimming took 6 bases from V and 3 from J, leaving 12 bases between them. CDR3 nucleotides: TGTGCCAGCAGTGGTGGGAGACTCTACAATGAGCAGTTCTTC. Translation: CASSGGRLYNEQFF.

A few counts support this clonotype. As DNA, the CDR3 is TGTGCCAGCAGCCAATTGCGGCACCGCGGGGAGACCCAGTACTTC. Translating it yields CASSQLRHRGETQYF. The rearrangement links TRBV14 to TRBJ2-5; tentative D call: TRBD2 (5 bases). The V gene lost 2 bases and the J gene lost 5 bases, with 15 bases spanning the gap. The CDR3 is 15 residues long. The germline V gene encodes CDR1 SGHDN and CDR2 FVKESK.

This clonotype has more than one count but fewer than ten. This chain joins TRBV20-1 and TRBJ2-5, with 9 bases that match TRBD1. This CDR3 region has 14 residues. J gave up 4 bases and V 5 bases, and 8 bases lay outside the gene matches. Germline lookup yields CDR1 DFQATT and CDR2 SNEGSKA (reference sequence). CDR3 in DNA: TGCAGTGCTTCCGTGGGACAGGGTATAGAGACCCAGTACTTC. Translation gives CSASVGQGIETQYF.

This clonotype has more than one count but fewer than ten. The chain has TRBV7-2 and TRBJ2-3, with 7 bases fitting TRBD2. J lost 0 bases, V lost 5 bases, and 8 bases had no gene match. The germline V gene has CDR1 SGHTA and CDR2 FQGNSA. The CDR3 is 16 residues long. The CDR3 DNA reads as TGTGCCAGCAGCCCCCTAGGGGACTACAGCACAGATACGCAGTATTTT. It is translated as CASSPLGDYSTDTQYF. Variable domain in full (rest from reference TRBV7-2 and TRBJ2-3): GAGVSQSPSNKVTEKGKDVELRCDPISGHTALYWYRQSLGQGLEFLIYFQGNSAPDKSGLPSDRFSAERTGGSVSTLTIQRTQQEDSAVYLCASSPLGDYSTDTQYFGPGTRLTVL.

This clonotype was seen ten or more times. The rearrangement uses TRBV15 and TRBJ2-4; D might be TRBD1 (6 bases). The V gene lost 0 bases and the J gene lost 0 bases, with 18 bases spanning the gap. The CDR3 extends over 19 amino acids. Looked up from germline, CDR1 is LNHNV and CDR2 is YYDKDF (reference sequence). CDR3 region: CATSRDPPTGRGAKNIQYF. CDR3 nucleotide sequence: TGTGCCACCAGCAGAGATCCCCCGACAGGAAGGGGAGCCAAAAACATTCAGTACTTC. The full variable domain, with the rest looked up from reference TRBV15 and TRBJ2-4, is DAMVIQNPRYQVTQFGKPVTLSCSQTLNHNVMYWYQQKSSQAPKLLFHYYDKDFNNEADTPDNFQSRRPNTSFCFLDIRSPGLGDTAMYLCATSRDPPTGRGAKNIQYFGAGTRLSVL.

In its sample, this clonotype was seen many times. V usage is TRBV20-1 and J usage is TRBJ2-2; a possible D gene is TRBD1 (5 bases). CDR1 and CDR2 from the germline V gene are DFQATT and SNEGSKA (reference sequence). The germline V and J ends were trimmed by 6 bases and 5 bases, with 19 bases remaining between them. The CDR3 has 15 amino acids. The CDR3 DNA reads TGCAGTGCCATCCCTAGGGGTTCACGTACCGGGGAGCTGTTTTTT. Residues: CSAIPRGSRTGELFF.

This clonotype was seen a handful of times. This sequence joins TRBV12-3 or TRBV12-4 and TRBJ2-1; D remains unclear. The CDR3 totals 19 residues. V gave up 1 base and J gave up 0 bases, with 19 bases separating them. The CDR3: CASSLEVLVGWGSYNEQFF. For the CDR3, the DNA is TGTGCCAGCAGTTTAGAAGTACTGGTTGGATGGGGCTCCTACAATGAGCAGTTCTTC.

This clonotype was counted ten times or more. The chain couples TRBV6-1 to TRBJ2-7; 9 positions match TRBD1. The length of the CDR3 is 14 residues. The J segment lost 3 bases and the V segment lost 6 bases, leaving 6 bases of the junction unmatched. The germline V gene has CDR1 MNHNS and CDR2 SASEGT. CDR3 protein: CASRGTGMIYEQYF. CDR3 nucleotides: TGTGCCAGCAGAGGGACAGGGATGATCTACGAGCAGTACTTC.

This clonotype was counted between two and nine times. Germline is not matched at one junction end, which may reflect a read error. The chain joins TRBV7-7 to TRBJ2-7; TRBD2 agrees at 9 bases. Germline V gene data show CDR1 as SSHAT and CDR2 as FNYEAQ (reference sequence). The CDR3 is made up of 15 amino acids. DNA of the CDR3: TGTGCTAGCAGCCATTCCGGGACTAGCTTCCACGAGCAGTACTTC. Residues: CASSHSGTSFHEQYF.

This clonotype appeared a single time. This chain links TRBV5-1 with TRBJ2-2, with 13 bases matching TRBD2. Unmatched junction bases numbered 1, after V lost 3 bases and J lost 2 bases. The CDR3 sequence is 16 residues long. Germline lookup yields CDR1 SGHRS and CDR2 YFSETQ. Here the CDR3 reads CASSWGLAGNTGELFF. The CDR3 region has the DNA TGCGCCAGCAGCTGGGGACTAGCGGGAAACACCGGGGAGCTGTTTTTT.

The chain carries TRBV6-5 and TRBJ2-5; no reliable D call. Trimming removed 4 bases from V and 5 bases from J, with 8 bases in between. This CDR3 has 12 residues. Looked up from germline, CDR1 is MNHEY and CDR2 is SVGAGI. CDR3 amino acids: CASSFLGETQYF. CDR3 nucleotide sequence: TGTGCCAGCAGTTTCCTTGGGGAGACCCAGTACTTC.

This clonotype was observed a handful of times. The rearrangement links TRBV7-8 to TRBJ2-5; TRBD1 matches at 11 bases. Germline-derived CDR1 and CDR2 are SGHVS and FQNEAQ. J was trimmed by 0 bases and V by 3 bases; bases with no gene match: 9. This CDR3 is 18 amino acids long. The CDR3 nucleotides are TGTGCCAGCAGCTTGAGGACAGGGGGCGTCAGGTACCAAGAGACCCAGTACTTC. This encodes CASSLRTGGVRYQETQYF.

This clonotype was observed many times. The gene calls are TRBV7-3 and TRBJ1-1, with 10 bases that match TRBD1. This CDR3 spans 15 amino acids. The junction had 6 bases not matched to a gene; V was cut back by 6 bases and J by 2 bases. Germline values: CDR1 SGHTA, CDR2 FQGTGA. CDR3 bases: TGTGCCAGCAGTCCCGGGACAGGGGTTAACACTGAAGCTTTCTTT. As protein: CASSPGTGVNTEAFF.

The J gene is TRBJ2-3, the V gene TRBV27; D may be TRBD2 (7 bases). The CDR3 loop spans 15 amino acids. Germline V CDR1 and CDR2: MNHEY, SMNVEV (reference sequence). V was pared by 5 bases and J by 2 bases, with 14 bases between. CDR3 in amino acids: CASSEGGLPTDTQYF. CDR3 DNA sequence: TGTGCCAGCAGTGAAGGGGGACTACCCACAGATACGCAGTATTTT.

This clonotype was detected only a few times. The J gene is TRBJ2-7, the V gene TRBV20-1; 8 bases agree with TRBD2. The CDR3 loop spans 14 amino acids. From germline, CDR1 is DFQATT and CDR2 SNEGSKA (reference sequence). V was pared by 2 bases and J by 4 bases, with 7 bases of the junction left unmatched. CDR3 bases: TGCAGTGCTAGACAAGCGGGAGTGATTTACGAGCAGTACTTC. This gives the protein CSARQAGVIYEQYF.

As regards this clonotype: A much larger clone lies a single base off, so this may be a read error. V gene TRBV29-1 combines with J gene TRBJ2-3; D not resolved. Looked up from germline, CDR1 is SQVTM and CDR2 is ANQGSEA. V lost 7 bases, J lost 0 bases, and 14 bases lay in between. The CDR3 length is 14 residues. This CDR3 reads CSAETPSSTDTQYF. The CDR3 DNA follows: TGCAGCGCCGAAACCCCCTCTAGCACAGATACGCAGTATTTT.

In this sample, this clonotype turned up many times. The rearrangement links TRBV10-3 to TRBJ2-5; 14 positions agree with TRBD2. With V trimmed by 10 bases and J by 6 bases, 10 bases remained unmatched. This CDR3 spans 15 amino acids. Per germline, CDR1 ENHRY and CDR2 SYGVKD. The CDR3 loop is CATGPGLAGEQTQYF. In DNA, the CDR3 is TGTGCCACTGGACCGGGACTAGCGGGAGAACAGACCCAGTACTTC.

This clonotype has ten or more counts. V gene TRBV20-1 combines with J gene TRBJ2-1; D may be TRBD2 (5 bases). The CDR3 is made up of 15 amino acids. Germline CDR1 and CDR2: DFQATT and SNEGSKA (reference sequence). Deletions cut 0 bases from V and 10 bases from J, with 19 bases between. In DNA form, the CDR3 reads TGCAGTGCTAGAGATATTACTCCTCCTCGCGGGGAGCAGTTCTTC. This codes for CSARDITPPRGEQFF.

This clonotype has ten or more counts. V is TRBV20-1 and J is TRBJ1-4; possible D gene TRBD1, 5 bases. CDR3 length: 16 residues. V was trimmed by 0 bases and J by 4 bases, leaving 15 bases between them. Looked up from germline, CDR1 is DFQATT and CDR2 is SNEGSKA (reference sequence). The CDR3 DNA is TGCAGTGCTAGAGACAGACAGAGAACTTTTAATGAAAAACTGTTTTTT. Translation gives CSARDRQRTFNEKLFF.

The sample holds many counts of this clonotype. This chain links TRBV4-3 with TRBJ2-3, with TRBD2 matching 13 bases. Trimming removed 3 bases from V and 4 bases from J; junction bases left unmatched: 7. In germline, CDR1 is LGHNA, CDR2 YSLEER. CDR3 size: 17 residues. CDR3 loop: CASSQAGTSGNPDTQYF. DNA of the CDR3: TGCGCCAGCAGCCAGGCTGGGACTAGCGGGAACCCAGATACGCAGTATTTT.

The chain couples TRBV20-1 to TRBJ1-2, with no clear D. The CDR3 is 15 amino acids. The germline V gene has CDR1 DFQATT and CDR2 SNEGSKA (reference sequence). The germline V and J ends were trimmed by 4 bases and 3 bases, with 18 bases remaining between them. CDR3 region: CSANKINDGYYGYTF. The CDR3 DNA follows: TGCAGTGCTAATAAAATAAATGATGGCTACTATGGCTACACCTTC.

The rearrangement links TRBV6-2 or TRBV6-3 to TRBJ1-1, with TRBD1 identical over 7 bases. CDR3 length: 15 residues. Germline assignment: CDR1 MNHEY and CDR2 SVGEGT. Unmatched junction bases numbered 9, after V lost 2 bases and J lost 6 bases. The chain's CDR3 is CASSYPRTGIAEAFF. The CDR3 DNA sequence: TGTGCCAGCAGTTACCCAAGGACAGGAATTGCTGAAGCTTTCTTT.

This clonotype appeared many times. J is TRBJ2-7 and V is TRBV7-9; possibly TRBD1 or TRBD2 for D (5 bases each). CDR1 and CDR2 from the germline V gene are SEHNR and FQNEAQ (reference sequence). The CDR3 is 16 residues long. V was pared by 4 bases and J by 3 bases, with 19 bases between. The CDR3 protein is CASSSRTGTGGYEQYF. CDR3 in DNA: TGTGCCAGCAGCTCCCGAACCGGGACGGGTGGCTACGAGCAGTACTTC.

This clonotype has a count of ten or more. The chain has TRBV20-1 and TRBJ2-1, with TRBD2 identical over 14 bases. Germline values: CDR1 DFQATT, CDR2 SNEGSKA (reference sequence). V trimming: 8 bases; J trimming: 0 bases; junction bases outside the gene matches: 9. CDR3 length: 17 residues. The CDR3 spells CSPQGTSGRHSYNEQFF. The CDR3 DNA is TGCAGTCCACAAGGGACTAGCGGGAGACACTCCTACAATGAGCAGTTCTTC.

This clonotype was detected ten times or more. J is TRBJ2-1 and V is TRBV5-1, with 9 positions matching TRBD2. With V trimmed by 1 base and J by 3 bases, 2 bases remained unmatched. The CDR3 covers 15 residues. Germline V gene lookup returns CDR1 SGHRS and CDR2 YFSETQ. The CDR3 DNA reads TGCGCCAGCAGCTTGAATAGCGGGAGCTACAATGAGCAGTTCTTC. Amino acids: CASSLNSGSYNEQFF.

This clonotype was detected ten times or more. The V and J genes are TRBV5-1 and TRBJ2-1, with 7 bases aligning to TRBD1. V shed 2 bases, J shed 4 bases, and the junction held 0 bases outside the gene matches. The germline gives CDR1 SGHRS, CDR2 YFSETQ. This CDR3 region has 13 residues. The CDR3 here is CASSLQGYNEQFF. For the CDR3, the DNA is TGCGCCAGCAGCTTACAGGGGTACAATGAGCAGTTCTTC. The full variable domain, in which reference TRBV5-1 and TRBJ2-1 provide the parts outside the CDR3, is KAGVTQTPRYLIKTRGQQVTLSCSPISGHRSVSWYQQTPGQGLQFLFEYFSETQRNKGNFPGRFSGRQFSNSRSEMNVSTLELGDSALYLCASSLQGYNEQFFGPGTRLTVL.

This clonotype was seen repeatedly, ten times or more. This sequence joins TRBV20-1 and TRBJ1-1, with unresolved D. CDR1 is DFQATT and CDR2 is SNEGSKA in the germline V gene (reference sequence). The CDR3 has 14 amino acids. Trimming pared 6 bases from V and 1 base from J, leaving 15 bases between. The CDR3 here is CSATPGQSNTEAFF. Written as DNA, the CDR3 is TGCAGTGCCACGCCCGGCCAGTCGAACACTGAAGCTTTCTTT.

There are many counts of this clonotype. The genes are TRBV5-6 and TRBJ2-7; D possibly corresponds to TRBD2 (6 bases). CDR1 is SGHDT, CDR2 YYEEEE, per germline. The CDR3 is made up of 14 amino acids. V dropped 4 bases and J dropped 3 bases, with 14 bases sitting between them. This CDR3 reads CASSLGWGGYEQYF. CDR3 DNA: TGTGCCAGCAGCCTGGGTTGGGGAGGCTACGAGCAGTACTTC.

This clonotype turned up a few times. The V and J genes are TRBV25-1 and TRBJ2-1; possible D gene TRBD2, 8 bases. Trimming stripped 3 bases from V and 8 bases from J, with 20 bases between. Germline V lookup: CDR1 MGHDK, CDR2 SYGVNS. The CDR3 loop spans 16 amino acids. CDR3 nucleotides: TGTGCCAGCAGTGAGTTAACGACAGGGACTAGGGATGAGCAGTTCTTC. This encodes CASSELTTGTRDEQFF.

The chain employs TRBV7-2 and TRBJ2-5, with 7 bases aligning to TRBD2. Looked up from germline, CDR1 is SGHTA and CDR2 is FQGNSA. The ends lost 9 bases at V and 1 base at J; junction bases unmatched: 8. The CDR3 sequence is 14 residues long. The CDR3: CASLTSGVQETQYF. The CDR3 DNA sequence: TGTGCCAGTCTCACAAGCGGGGTCCAAGAGACCCAGTACTTC.

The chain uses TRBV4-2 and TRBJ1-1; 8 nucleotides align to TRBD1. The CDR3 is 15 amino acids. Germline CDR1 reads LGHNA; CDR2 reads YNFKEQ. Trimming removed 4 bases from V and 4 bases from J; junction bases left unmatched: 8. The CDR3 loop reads CASSLTTGGSTEAFF. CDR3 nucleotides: TGTGCCAGCAGCCTTACTACAGGGGGAAGCACTGAAGCTTTCTTT.